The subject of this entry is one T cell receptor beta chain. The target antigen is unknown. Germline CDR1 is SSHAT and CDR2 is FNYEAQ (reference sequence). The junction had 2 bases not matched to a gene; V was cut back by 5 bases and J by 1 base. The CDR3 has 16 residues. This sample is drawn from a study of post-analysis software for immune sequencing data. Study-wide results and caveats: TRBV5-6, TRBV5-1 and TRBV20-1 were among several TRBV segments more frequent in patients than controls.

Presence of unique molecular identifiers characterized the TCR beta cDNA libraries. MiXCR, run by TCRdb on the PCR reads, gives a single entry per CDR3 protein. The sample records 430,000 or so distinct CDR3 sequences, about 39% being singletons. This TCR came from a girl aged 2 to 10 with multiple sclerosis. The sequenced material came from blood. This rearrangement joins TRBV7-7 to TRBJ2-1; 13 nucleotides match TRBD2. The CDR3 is CASSRTSGGSYNEQFF. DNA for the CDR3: TGTGCCAGCAGCCGGACTAGCGGGGGTTCCTACAATGAGCAGTTCTTC.